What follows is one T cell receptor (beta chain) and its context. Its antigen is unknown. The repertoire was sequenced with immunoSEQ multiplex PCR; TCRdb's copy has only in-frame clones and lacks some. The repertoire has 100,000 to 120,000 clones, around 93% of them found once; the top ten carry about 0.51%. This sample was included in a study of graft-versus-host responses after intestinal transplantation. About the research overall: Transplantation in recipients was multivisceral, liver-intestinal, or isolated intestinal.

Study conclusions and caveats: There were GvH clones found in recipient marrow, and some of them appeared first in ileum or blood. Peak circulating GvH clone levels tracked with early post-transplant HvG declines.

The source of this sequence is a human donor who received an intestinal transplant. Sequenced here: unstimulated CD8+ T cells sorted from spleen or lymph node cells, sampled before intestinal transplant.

The CDR3 sequence is CASSSTGANTEAFF. The CDR3 DNA follows: TGTGCCAGCAGTTCGACAGGGGCGAACACTGAAGCTTTCTTT. The V and J genes are TRBV13 and TRBJ1-1; TRBD1 matches 8 bases. J lost 1 base, V lost 6 bases, and 4 bases had no gene match. CDR1 and CDR2 from the germline V gene are PRHDT and FYEKMQ (reference sequence). CDR3 length: 14 amino acids.